This is a list of T cell receptor beta chains from one sample in a study of identifying expanded T cells in peripheral blood. Only in-frame clones appear in the TCRdb table, and some are missing; sequencing was by immunoSEQ multiplex PCR. In the table there are about 82,000 clones, approximately 90% of which are singletons. The sequencing input was blood. The receptors were sampled from a person aged 18 to 75 in good health. Each CDR3 is given with its conserved first and last residue. The D gene is left open where the match is weak. Expanded clones are given a class, and other clones once, few, many or no size at all.

length,D,size,V,J,CDR3,DNA
13,-,-,TRBV6-5,TRBJ1-1,CASSETGPTEAFF,TGTGCCAGCAGCGAGACAGGCCCCACTGAAGCTTTCTTT
15,-,-,TRBV7-9,TRBJ2-1,CASSLAGGYYNEQFF,TGTGCCAGCAGCTTAGCGGGGGGATACTACAATGAGCAGTTCTTC
13,-,-,TRBV2,TRBJ1-5,CASQETENQPQHF,TGTGCCAGCCAGGAGACCGAAAATCAGCCCCAGCATTTT
13,-,-,TRBV28,TRBJ1-1,CASSYTGFTEAFF,TGTGCCAGCAGCTACACAGGGTTCACTGAAGCTTTCTTT
14,-,-,TRBV2,TRBJ2-3,CASSIRRSTDTQYF,TGTGCCAGCAGTATTCGACGGAGCACAGATACGCAGTATTTT
18,-,-,TRBV9,TRBJ2-3,CASSVGHRDRPSTDTQYF,TGTGCCAGCAGCGTAGGCCACCGGGACCGACCAAGCACAGATACGCAGTATTTT
15,-,-,TRBV7-6,TRBJ2-7,CASSTGRTASYEQYF,TGTGCCAGCAGCACGGGACGGACAGCCTCCTACGAGCAGTACTTC
17,TRBD2,-,TRBV7-3,TRBJ2-2,CASSPSAGGRGVGELFF,TGTGCCAGCAGCCCCTCAGCGGGGGGCCGAGGGGTCGGGGAGCTGTTTTTT
13,-,-,TRBV5-4,TRBJ1-1,CASSLPGADEAFF,TGTGCCAGCAGCTTGCCAGGGGCGGATGAAGCTTTCTTT
16,-,-,TRBV9,TRBJ2-5,CASSTSTGTLQETQYF,TGTGCCAGCAGCACCTCGACAGGAACCCTACAAGAGACCCAGTACTTC
18,TRBD2,-,TRBV7-6,TRBJ2-7,CASSLTVAGGAATYEQYF,TGTGCCAGCAGCTTAACCGTTGCGGGAGGGGCGGCGACCTACGAGCAGTACTTC
11,-,-,TRBV30,TRBJ1-1,CAWSVYTEAFF,TGTGCCTGGAGTGTATATACTGAAGCTTTCTTT
15,-,-,TRBV18,TRBJ2-5,CASSNGGTGRETQYF,TGTGCCAGCTCAAATGGCGGCACAGGGAGAGAGACCCAGTACTTC
12,-,-,TRBV6-1,TRBJ1-1,CASSEDGNEAFF,TGTGCCAGCAGTGAAGACGGGAATGAAGCTTTCTTT
12,-,few,TRBV19,TRBJ1-2,CASSQGSDGYTF,TGTGCCAGTAGTCAGGGGTCAGATGGCTACACCTTC
13,-,-,TRBV19,TRBJ2-5,CASSMSLRETQYF,TGTGCCAGTAGTATGTCTCTCCGGGAGACCCAGTACTTC